A selection of T cell receptor beta chains follows, all from one sample in a study of blood T cell repertoires in COVID-19. Profiled with immunoSEQ multiplex PCR; TCRdb holds only in-frame clones, not every one. Of hundreds of thousands of clones in the sample, around nine tenths are singletons; the top ten hold roughly 6.2%. Sequencing was done on a sample of PBMCs or T cells enriched from blood (not recorded which). The receptor source for this set is a woman aged 40 to 55 who had recovered from COVID-19. Each CDR3 is given with its conserved first and last residue. Fields, in order: D gene, J gene, V gene, clone size, CDR3 protein, CDR3 DNA. The D gene is left open where the match is weak. Expanded clones are given a class, and other clones once, few, many or no size at all.

-,TRBJ1-1,TRBV7-9,few,CASSLSTTEMAFF,TGTGCCAGCAGCTTATCCACCACCGAGATGGCTTTCTTT
-,TRBJ1-5,TRBV28,-,CASTLPQGSNQPQHF,TGTGCCAGCACCCTACCACAGGGCAGCAATCAGCCCCAGCATTTT
TRBD2,TRBJ2-3,TRBV10-3,few,CATAGDGGGSTDTQYF,TGTGCCACCGCCGGAGATGGCGGGGGAAGCACAGATACGCAGTATTTT
-,TRBJ2-1,TRBV7-9,-,CASSPTVAAGRDEQFF,TGTGCCAGCAGCCCGACGGTCGCCGCGGGAAGGGATGAGCAGTTCTTC
TRBD2,TRBJ2-7,TRBV28,-,CASRISGAAYEQYF,TGTGCCAGCAGGATAAGCGGGGCTGCCTACGAGCAGTACTTC
TRBD1,TRBJ2-3,TRBV11-1,-,CASSSTSQGADTQYF,TGTGCCAGCAGCTCCACGTCACAGGGGGCAGATACGCAGTATTTT
TRBD1,TRBJ2-2,TRBV7-2,-,CASSLRQGGKSGELFF,TGTGCCAGCAGCCTCAGACAGGGGGGGAAGTCCGGGGAGCTGTTTTTT
-,TRBJ2-7,TRBV20-1,-,CSASLGASTYEQYF,TGCAGTGCTAGTCTGGGGGCCTCAACCTACGAGCAGTACTTC
-,TRBJ1-2,TRBV24-1,-,CATSSAGPRYGYTF,TGTGCCACCAGTTCGGCAGGGCCCCGTTATGGCTACACCTTC
-,TRBJ2-5,TRBV2,-,CASSEVLEGETQYF,TGTGCCAGCAGTGAAGTGTTAGAGGGCGAGACCCAGTACTTC
-,TRBJ2-1,TRBV9,-,CASSVALAANNEQFF,TGTGCCAGCAGCGTAGCTTTAGCCGCGAACAATGAGCAGTTCTTC
TRBD2,TRBJ2-1,TRBV4-3,-,CASSQEGGAGGRYNEQFF,TGCGCCAGCAGCCAAGAGGGGGGGGCGGGAGGAAGGTACAATGAGCAGTTCTTC
-,TRBJ2-3,TRBV7-9,-,CASSLYLGTQYF,TGTGCCAGCAGCTTATATTTGGGCACGCAGTATTTT
-,TRBJ2-5,TRBV7-2,few,CASGPQVKETQYF,TGTGCCAGCGGACCACAGGTCAAAGAGACCCAGTACTTC
-,TRBJ1-6,TRBV4-3,-,CASSMDSSYNSPLHF,TGCGCCAGCAGCATGGACAGCTCCTATAATTCACCCCTCCACTTT
TRBD1,TRBJ1-6,TRBV2,-,CASGRRDRNSPLHF,TGTGCCAGCGGTCGCCGGGACAGAAATTCACCCCTCCACTTT
-,TRBJ2-2,TRBV24-1,once,CATSDFGQGEVNTGELFF,TGTGCCACCAGTGATTTTGGCCAGGGGGAGGTGAACACCGGGGAGCTGTTTTTT
TRBD1,TRBJ1-4,TRBV7-2,-,CASSLQGGTTNEKLFF,TGTGCCAGCAGCCTACAGGGGGGAACAACTAATGAAAAACTGTTTTTT
TRBD2,TRBJ2-5,TRBV6-5,-,CATLGRGETQYF,TGTGCCACCTTGGGGAGGGGAGAGACCCAGTACTTC
TRBD1,TRBJ1-5,TRBV27,few,CASSYRGHQPQHF,TGTGCCAGCAGTTACAGGGGACATCAGCCCCAGCATTTT
-,TRBJ1-5,TRBV6-5,-,CATRARGPPGQPQHF,TGTGCCACCAGAGCTCGAGGGCCCCCTGGTCAGCCCCAGCATTTT
TRBD1,TRBJ1-2,TRBV30,once,CAWGRQGAGYGYTF,TGTGCCTGGGGGCGACAGGGGGCCGGCTATGGCTACACCTTC
-,TRBJ2-1,TRBV7-9,-,CASSAGPGDEQFF,TGTGCCAGCAGCGCAGGCCCGGGGGATGAGCAGTTCTTC
-,TRBJ2-2,TRBV28,-,CASSNRQNTGELFF,TGTGCCAGCAGTAATCGACAGAACACCGGGGAGCTGTTTTTT
TRBD2,TRBJ2-5,TRBV30,once,CACHYPTSGRPETQYF,TGTGCCTGTCACTACCCGACTAGCGGGAGACCAGAGACCCAGTACTTC
-,TRBJ2-1,TRBV28,-,CASSLQVNEQFF,TGTGCCAGCAGTCTACAGGTCAATGAGCAGTTCTTC
-,TRBJ2-2,TRBV11-3,once,CASSLVVTGELFF,TGTGCCAGCAGCTTAGTAGTCACCGGGGAGCTGTTTTTT
-,TRBJ2-2,TRBV5-1,-,CASSLAVGINTGELFF,TGCGCCAGCAGCTTGGCCGTCGGGATCAACACCGGGGAGCTGTTTTTT
-,TRBJ2-2,TRBV6-5,few,CASSYTRGRTGELFF,TGTGCCAGCAGTTACACCAGGGGGAGGACCGGGGAGCTGTTTTTT
-,TRBJ2-7,TRBV30,-,CAWSVVQLFHF,TGTGCCTGGAGTGTGGTCCAACTATTCCACTTC
-,TRBJ1-2,TRBV28,once,CASSLWAGDYGYTF,TGTGCCAGCAGTTTATGGGCAGGGGACTATGGCTACACCTTC
TRBD2,TRBJ2-4,TRBV7-2,-,CASSAGTSGPKNIQYF,TGTGCCAGCAGCGCCGGGACTAGCGGGCCCAAAAACATTCAGTACTTC
-,TRBJ2-1,TRBV13,-,CASRAVPYNEQFF,TGTGCCAGCAGGGCTGTCCCCTACAATGAGCAGTTCTTC
-,TRBJ2-2,TRBV10-3,-,CAISDGAQDTGELFF,TGTGCCATCAGTGATGGGGCTCAGGACACCGGGGAGCTGTTTTTT
TRBD2,TRBJ2-7,TRBV24-1,few,CATSPGLAPFEQYF,TGTGCCACCAGTCCGGGACTAGCGCCGTTCGAGCAGTACTTC
TRBD2,TRBJ2-2,TRBV29-1,-,CSGGLAGGSTGELFF,TGCAGCGGGGGACTAGCGGGAGGTAGCACCGGGGAGCTGTTTTTT
TRBD1,TRBJ2-3,TRBV9,-,CASSPLGQGMADTQYF,TGTGCCAGCAGCCCTCTGGGACAGGGTATGGCAGATACGCAGTATTTT
TRBD1,TRBJ2-7,TRBV7-8,-,CASSKDRPVYEQYF,TGTGCCAGCAGCAAGGACAGGCCCGTGTACGAGCAGTACTTC
TRBD2,TRBJ2-1,TRBV19,-,CASSRLAGSSYNEQFF,TGTGCCAGTAGTAGACTAGCGGGGAGCTCCTACAATGAGCAGTTCTTC
TRBD2,TRBJ2-2,TRBV9,-,CASSSRTSGRANTGELFF,TGTGCCAGCAGCTCTCGGACTAGCGGGAGGGCGAACACCGGGGAGCTGTTTTTT
TRBD1,TRBJ1-2,TRBV7-3,-,CASSATGTDNYGYTF,TGTGCCAGCAGCGCGACCGGGACAGACAACTATGGCTACACCTTC
TRBD1,TRBJ2-1,TRBV7-9,-,CASSPYLGGEGGFF,TGTGCCAGCAGCCCCTATCTAGGGGGCGAAGGGGGGTTCTTC
-,TRBJ2-1,TRBV5-4,-,CASSGEQHYNEQFF,TGTGCCAGCAGTGGGGAGCAGCACTACAATGAGCAGTTCTTC
TRBD2,TRBJ2-3,TRBV28,-,CASSPLAGDSDTQYF,TGTGCCAGCAGTCCACTAGCGGGAGACTCAGATACGCAGTATTTT
TRBD1,TRBJ2-7,TRBV6-1,-,CASSDPGTGAYEQYF,TGTGCCAGCAGTGACCCCGGGACAGGGGCCTACGAGCAGTACTTC
-,TRBJ2-2,TRBV7-2,-,CASSYLWGGLGELFF,TGTGCCAGCAGCTATCTATGGGGGGGGCTCGGGGAGCTGTTTTTT
-,TRBJ1-1,TRBV6-5,-,CASMDNVGTEAFF,TGTGCCAGCATGGACAATGTGGGCACTGAAGCTTTCTTT
TRBD2,TRBJ2-5,TRBV5-1,-,CASSLEGGTSRSGRTQYF,TGCGCCAGCAGCTTGGAGGGCGGGACGTCGAGAAGCGGGAGGACCCAGTACTTC
-,TRBJ2-5,TRBV7-3,-,CASSLLVSETQYF,TGTGCCAGCAGCTTGTTAGTATCGGAGACCCAGTACTTC
TRBD2,TRBJ2-1,TRBV15,-,CATSLGGFSYNEQFF,TGTGCCACCAGCCTGGGGGGGTTTTCCTACAATGAGCAGTTCTTC